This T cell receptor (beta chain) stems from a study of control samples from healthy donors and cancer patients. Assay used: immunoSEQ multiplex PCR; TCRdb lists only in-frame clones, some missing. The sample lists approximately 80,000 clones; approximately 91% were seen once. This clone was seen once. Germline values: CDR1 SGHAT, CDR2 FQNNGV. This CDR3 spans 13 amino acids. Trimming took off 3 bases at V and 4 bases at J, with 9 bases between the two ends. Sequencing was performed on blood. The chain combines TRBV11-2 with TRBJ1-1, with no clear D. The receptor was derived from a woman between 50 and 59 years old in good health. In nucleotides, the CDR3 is TGTGCCAGCAGCTTGAGGTTTTCCACTGAAGCTTTCTTT. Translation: CASSLRFSTEAFF.